This entry lists 9 T cell receptor beta chains sequenced from one sample in a study of cytomegalovirus exposure and HLA in healthy donors. PCR used 60 Vbeta primers and 13 Jbeta primers. TCRdb's copy holds only in-frame clones and misses some; the assay was immunoSEQ multiplex PCR. The data contain some 91,000 clones, roughly 80% of them seen just once; the ten biggest clones take up around 3.4%. Sequencing was done on a sample of PBMCs. These receptors were obtained from a man aged 35-49 years in good health and CMV-seronegative.

This clone was seen only once. The J gene is TRBJ1-5, the V gene TRBV11-3, with TRBD1 matching 9 bases. With V trimmed by 5 bases and J by 3 bases, 8 bases remained unmatched. The CDR3 totals 16 residues. The germline V gene has CDR1 SGHNT and CDR2 YENEEA. The CDR3 DNA follows: TGTGCCAGCAGCAGGGACAGGGAGGGCCTCAATCAGCCCCAGCATTTT. This translates into CASSRDREGLNQPQHF.

The V gene is TRBV2, the J gene TRBJ2-1, with TRBD2 matching over 12 bases. The V segment lost 6 bases and the J segment 4 bases; nucleotides outside the gene matches: 1. Germline loops: CDR1 SNHLY, CDR2 FYNNEI. The CDR3 is 14 residues long. CDR3 nucleotides: TGTGCCAGCAGAGGGACTAGCGGGTACAATGAGCAGTTCTTC. Its translation: CASRGTSGYNEQFF.

The V and J genes are TRBV28 and TRBJ2-7; possibly TRBD2 for D (6 bases). V dropped 8 bases and J dropped 0 bases, with 17 bases sitting between them. The CDR3 contains 15 residues. Germline V gene data show CDR1 as MDHEN and CDR2 as SYDVKM. CDR3 region: CASYIADASSYEQYF. For the CDR3, the DNA is TGTGCCAGCTATATAGCGGATGCGAGCTCCTACGAGCAGTACTTC.

The chain is built from TRBV5-1 and TRBJ2-7; 8 bases fit TRBD2. CDR3 size: 13 residues. V was pared by 4 bases and J by 3 bases, with 3 bases of the junction left unmatched. The germline gives CDR1 SGHRS, CDR2 YFSETQ. CDR3 bases: TGCGCCAGCAGCCGGGAGGGGGACTACGAGCAGTACTTC. The encoded protein is CASSREGDYEQYF.

V usage is TRBV6-1 and J usage is TRBJ1-2, with a tentative D call TRBD1 (6 bases). Trimming removed 2 bases at V and 0 bases at J, with 19 bases between. The V gene's germline CDR1 is MNHNS and CDR2 SASEGT. CDR3 size: 18 residues. The CDR3 region is CASSEPNGGRRTNYGYTF. The CDR3 DNA reads as TGTGCCAGCAGTGAACCCAACGGGGGGCGGAGGACTAACTATGGCTACACCTTC.

The CDR3 is CASSHGSGGPYEQYF. CDR3 nucleotides: TGCGCCAGCAGCCACGGTAGCGGGGGCCCCTACGAGCAGTACTTC. The rearrangement links TRBV4-1 to TRBJ2-7; TRBD2 matches at 9 bases. The trim removed 3 bases at V and 2 bases at J, leaving 5 bases unmatched. This CDR3 has 15 residues. Germline values: CDR1 MGHRA, CDR2 YSYEKL.

The chain links TRBV30 to TRBJ2-2; no reliable D call. The CDR3 runs 13 residues. Germline V gene lookup returns CDR1 GTSNPN and CDR2 SVGIG (reference sequence). The germline V and J ends were trimmed by 0 bases and 7 bases, with 9 bases remaining between them. The CDR3: CAWSVLTHGELFF. The CDR3 nucleotides are TGTGCCTGGAGTGTTTTAACTCACGGGGAGCTGTTTTTT.

J is TRBJ2-7 and V is TRBV29-1, with 7 positions matching TRBD1. There are 13 residues in the CDR3. Looked up from germline, CDR1 is SQVTM and CDR2 is ANQGSEA. V was pared by 6 bases and J by 0 bases, with 5 bases of the junction left unmatched. CDR3 DNA sequence: TGCAGCGTACGACAGGGCCCCTCCTACGAGCAGTACTTC. It encodes CSVRQGPSYEQYF.

V gene TRBV30 combines with J gene TRBJ2-7; D is possibly TRBD1 (6 bases). The CDR3 extends over 12 amino acids. V lost 3 bases and J lost 4, with 10 bases in between. CDR1 and CDR2 from the germline V gene are GTSNPN and SVGIG (reference sequence). The CDR3 DNA reads TGTGCCTGGAGCGGCCAGGGGTACGAGCAGTACTTC. This codes for CAWSGQGYEQYF. The whole variable domain, remainder taken from reference TRBV30 and TRBJ2-7, is SQTIHQWPATLVQPVGSPLSLECTVEGTSNPNLYWYRQAAGRGLQLLFYSVGIGQISSEVPQNLSASRPQDRQFILSSKKLLLSDSGFYLCAWSGQGYEQYFGPGTRLTVT.